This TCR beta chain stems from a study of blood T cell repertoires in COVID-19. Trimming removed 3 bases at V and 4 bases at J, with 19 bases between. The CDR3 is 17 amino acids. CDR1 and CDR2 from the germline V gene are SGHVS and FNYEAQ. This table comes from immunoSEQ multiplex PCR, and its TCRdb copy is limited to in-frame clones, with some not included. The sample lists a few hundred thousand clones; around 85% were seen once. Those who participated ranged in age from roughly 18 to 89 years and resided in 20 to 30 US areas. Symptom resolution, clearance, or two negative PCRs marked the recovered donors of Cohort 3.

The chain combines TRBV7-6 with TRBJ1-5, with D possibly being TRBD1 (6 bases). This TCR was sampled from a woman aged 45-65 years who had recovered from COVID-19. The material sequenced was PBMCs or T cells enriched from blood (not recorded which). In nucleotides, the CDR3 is TGTGCCAGCAGCTTTCCCGATAGGAGGGGGGGGAATCAGCCCCAGCATTTT. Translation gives CASSFPDRRGGNQPQHF. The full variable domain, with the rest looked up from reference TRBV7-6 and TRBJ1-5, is GAGVSQSPRYKVTKRGQDVALRCDPISGHVSLYWYRQALGQGPEFLTYFNYEAQQDKSGLPNDRFSAERPEGSISTLTIQRTEQRDSAMYRCASSFPDRRGGNQPQHFGDGTRLSIL.